The TCR beta chain described here comes from a study of blood T cell repertoires in COVID-19. As for the study in general: COVID-19 samples collected from the United States, Italy and Spain covered acute and convalescent phases. The analysed material was cDNA or gDNA that came from T cells, B-cell-depleted T cells, or PBMCs.

Those enrolled, adults aged roughly 18 to 90 years, came from 25 or so US areas. In the original workflow: Amplification with reference gene primers provided the estimates of nucleated cell counts. Only in-frame clones appear in the TCRdb table, and some are missing; sequencing was by immunoSEQ multiplex PCR. Clonal size and the V and J genes are those of that table, whereas D and trimming came from the DNA. The sample comprises hundreds of thousands of clones, over 80% of which are singletons, and roughly 0.95% rests with the top ten. V lost 3 bases, J lost 4 bases, and 9 bases lay in between. The V gene's germline CDR1 is SGHAT and CDR2 FQNNGV. The CDR3 loop spans 13 amino acids.

This receptor was obtained from a man aged 50-59 years who had been exposed to COVID-19. Sequencing was carried out using PBMCs or T cells enriched from blood (not recorded which). The V call is TRBV11-2, the J call TRBJ1-2; no reliable D call. CDR3 in DNA: TGTGCCAGCAGCTTGGGAGGCCTCTATGGCTACACCTTC. Translation: CASSLGGLYGYTF.